The 16 T cell receptor beta chains below come from one sample, sequenced in a study of T cell therapy after organ transplantation. Data came from immunoSEQ multiplex PCR; TCRdb stores just in-frame clones and leaves some out. In the table there are around 50,000 clones, around 93% of which are singletons. These receptors lack a known antigen. The input for sequencing was CD8+ T cells from blood, taken before autologous CMV-specific T cell therapy. The origin of the receptors is a human patient who had received a solid organ transplant and had CMV disease.

This clone was observed a single time. The rearrangement links TRBV27 to TRBJ1-1; no clear D. Germline loops: CDR1 MNHEY, CDR2 SMNVEV (reference sequence). This CDR3 is built from 16 residues. V shed 3 bases and J shed 0 bases, with 14 bases lying between them. This CDR3 reads CASSFSYSTMNTEAFF. In DNA, the CDR3 is TGTGCCAGCAGTTTTTCATACAGTACGATGAACACTGAAGCTTTCTTT.

V is TRBV7-8 and J is TRBJ1-1, with TRBD1 as a possible D gene (6 bases). V was shortened by 6 bases and J by 1 base, with 21 bases between the two germline ends. CDR1 SGHVS and CDR2 FQNEAQ come from the germline V gene. There are 17 residues in the CDR3. CDR3 DNA: TGTGCCAGCAGGAAAGGACAGCAAAGATTCCCGAACACTGAAGCTTTCTTT. It encodes CASRKGQQRFPNTEAFF.

This chain links TRBV7-2 with TRBJ1-3; D is undetermined. CDR3 length equals 16 residues. The V end was cut by 0 bases, the J end by 1 base, with 10 bases between. The germline V gene encodes CDR1 SGHTA and CDR2 FQGNSA. The CDR3 DNA sequence: TGTGCCAGCAGCTTAGCGCCTCCTAGATCTGGAAACACCATATATTTT. Its protein product is CASSLAPPRSGNTIYF.

V usage is TRBV11-1 and J usage is TRBJ2-3, with D tentatively TRBD1 or TRBD2 (5 bases each). The ends were cut back, 5 bases at V and 5 bases at J, with 23 bases in the middle. CDR1 is SGHAT and CDR2 is FQDESV in the germline V gene (reference sequence). The CDR3 runs to 17 residues. The CDR3 nucleotides read TGTGCCAGCAGCCGTGTTGTCGCCGGGGCCGAGGGAGATACGCAGTATTTT. Its protein product is CASSRVVAGAEGDTQYF.

This clone occurred once. The V gene is TRBV2, the J gene TRBJ1-1; no firm D call. V dropped 1 base and J dropped 5 bases, with 8 bases sitting between them. Germline V lookup: CDR1 SNHLY, CDR2 FYNNEI. The CDR3 spans 13 residues. The CDR3 region is CASSEESWTEAFF. CDR3 DNA sequence: TGTGCCAGCAGTGAAGAGTCGTGGACTGAAGCTTTCTTT.

The chain combines TRBV5-1 with TRBJ2-7; 16 bases fit TRBD2. The germline gives CDR1 SGHRS, CDR2 YFSETQ. The CDR3 covers 17 residues. Trimming took 9 bases from V and 0 from J; bases not matched to a gene: 9. CDR3 sequence: CATRQGLAGGSSYEQYF. CDR3 DNA sequence: TGCGCCACCCGTCAGGGACTAGCGGGGGGGAGCTCCTACGAGCAGTACTTC.

This clone was detected once. The V and J genes are TRBV6-4 and TRBJ1-5, with D perhaps TRBD1 (5 bases). The CDR3 length is 15 residues. In germline, CDR1 is MRHNA, CDR2 SNTAGT. Trimming cost V 0 bases and J 4 bases, with 10 bases left between them. In nucleotides, the CDR3 is TGTGCCAGCAGTGACTCGGCAGGGACGAATCAGCCCCAGCATTTT. As protein: CASSDSAGTNQPQHF.

V and J are TRBV19 and TRBJ1-5, with D possibly being TRBD1 (5 bases). This CDR3 spans 17 amino acids. CDR1 LNHDA and CDR2 SQIVND come from the germline V gene (reference sequence). Trimming left V 2 bases short and J 0 bases short, with 14 bases between. The CDR3, as DNA: TGTGCCAGTAGTATACTCGGGACGGATTATAGCAATCAGCCCCAGCATTTT. It codes for CASSILGTDYSNQPQHF.

The gene calls are TRBV6-5 and TRBJ2-2, with unresolved D. Trimming pared 6 bases from V and 2 bases from J, leaving 10 bases between. The CDR3 runs 14 residues. Germline values: CDR1 MNHEY, CDR2 SVGAGI. The CDR3 sequence is CASSSGLNTGELFF. In DNA form, the CDR3 reads TGTGCCAGCAGCTCAGGCCTAAACACCGGGGAGCTGTTTTTT.

This rearrangement joins TRBV5-1 to TRBJ1-1; 10 bases align to TRBD1. J was trimmed by 1 base and V by 0 bases; bases with no gene match: 6. Germline V gene data show CDR1 as SGHRS and CDR2 as YFSETQ. The CDR3 runs 17 residues. The CDR3 DNA is TGCGCCAGCAGCTTGGTTGTCCGGGACAGGGGGAACACTGAAGCTTTCTTT. Its translation: CASSLVVRDRGNTEAFF.

J is TRBJ2-5 and V is TRBV9; the match to TRBD2 covers 14 bases. There are 16 residues in the CDR3. V trimming: 0 bases; J trimming: 2 bases; junction bases outside the gene matches: 0. Germline-derived CDR1 and CDR2 are SGDLS and YYNGEE. CDR3 sequence: CASSVGTSGRQETQYF. The DNA of the CDR3 is TGTGCCAGCAGCGTAGGGACTAGCGGGAGGCAAGAGACCCAGTACTTC.

V usage is TRBV5-6 and J usage is TRBJ2-5, with D hard to call. There are 15 residues in the CDR3. The V gene lost 4 bases and the J gene lost 0 bases, with 13 bases spanning the gap. The V gene's germline CDR1 is SGHDT and CDR2 YYEEEE. DNA for the CDR3: TGTGCCAGCAGCGGTGAACAGACCCACCAAGAGACCCAGTACTTC. Its translation is CASSGEQTHQETQYF.

This chain connects TRBV7-9 to TRBJ2-7; the D call may be TRBD1 or TRBD2 (5 bases each). The ends were cut back, 1 base at V and 5 bases at J, with 15 bases in the middle. Germline V gene sequence: CDR1 SEHNR, CDR2 FQNEAQ (reference sequence). CDR3 length: 15 amino acids. CDR3 in amino acids: CASSLGQGPGDEQYF. CDR3 DNA: TGTGCCAGCAGCTTAGGGCAGGGCCCCGGGGACGAGCAGTACTTC.

The V and J genes are TRBV7-9 and TRBJ2-7; no definite D call. Germline-derived CDR1 and CDR2 are SEHNR and FQNEAQ (reference sequence). The CDR3 totals 12 residues. V lost 4 bases to trimming and J lost 8 bases, with 12 bases between them. In DNA, the CDR3 is TGTGCCAGCAGCTCTGACCCAGGACAGCAGTACTTC. Its translation: CASSSDPGQQYF.

V and J are TRBV19 and TRBJ1-1; D unclear. In germline, CDR1 is LNHDA, CDR2 SQIVND (reference sequence). Between the trimmed V and J ends, which lost 4 bases and 5 bases, there was a span of 20 bases. The CDR3 runs 16 residues. As DNA, the CDR3 is TGTGCCAGTAGTAAAGGTGGTGAGGGAGAGAGAACTGAAGCTTTCTTT. It encodes CASSKGGEGERTEAFF.

The CDR3 bases are TGTGCCAGTAGTATAGTATCACTGAGCTCCTACAATGAGCAGTTCTTC. Its translation is CASSIVSLSSYNEQFF. The V call is TRBV19, the J call TRBJ2-1, with no clear D. This CDR3 contains 16 residues. Germline CDR1 reads LNHDA; CDR2 reads SQIVND (reference sequence). Trimming shortened V by 1 base and J by 0 bases, and 10 bases separated the two germline ends.